These 20 T cell receptor beta chains came from one sample sequenced in a study of cytomegalovirus exposure and HLA in healthy donors. The PCR was carried out with 60 Vbeta primers and 13 Jbeta primers. The method was immunoSEQ multiplex PCR; TCRdb's version includes in-frame clones alone and lacks a portion of them. The sample lists 150,000 or so clones; 65% to 85% were seen once. Material: PBMCs. Receptors were obtained from a male donor in good health and CMV-seropositive.

This clone was detected only a few times. J is TRBJ1-6 and V is TRBV6-4; D might be TRBD1 (5 bases). Germline V lookup: CDR1 MRHNA, CDR2 SNTAGT. The germline V and J ends were trimmed by 6 bases and 5 bases, with 14 bases remaining between them. This CDR3 is 15 amino acids long. Written as DNA, the CDR3 is TGTGCCAGCAGACAGGCTCGCCAGAATAATTCACCCCTCCACTTT. Its protein is CASRQARQNNSPLHF.

This chain joins TRBV4-2 and TRBJ2-2, with 8 bases lining up with TRBD2. Germline CDR1 and CDR2: LGHNA and YNFKEQ. The CDR3 loop spans 17 amino acids. V lost 1 base to trimming and J lost 1 base; unmatched junction nucleotides: 5. The CDR3 DNA reads as TGTGCCAGCAGCCAAGTTCTCCTAGCGGGGAACACCGGGGAGCTGTTTTTT. It codes for CASSQVLLAGNTGELFF.

This clone has just a few counts. The chain couples TRBV5-4 to TRBJ1-1, with 7 positions matching TRBD1. Germline V gene lookup returns CDR1 SGHNT and CDR2 YYREEE (reference sequence). This CDR3 spans 14 amino acids. The V and J ends lost 2 bases and 5 bases, in that order; junction bases with no gene match: 6. The CDR3 nucleotides are TGTGCCAGCAGCTTCTCCCCGACAGGGACTGAAGCTTTCTTT. Translation: CASSFSPTGTEAFF.

The chain carries TRBV7-9 and TRBJ2-2; 12 bases agree with TRBD2. J was trimmed by 5 bases and V by 4 bases; bases with no gene match: 14. The CDR3 has 19 residues. Germline V CDR1 and CDR2: SEHNR, FQNEAQ (reference sequence). For the CDR3, the DNA is TGTGCCAGCAGCTCGACTAGCGGGAGTCCTATGAGGTGGACCGGGGAGCTGTTTTTT. Its translation is CASSSTSGSPMRWTGELFF.

This clone was counted a single time. The gene calls are TRBV5-1 and TRBJ2-1, with D perhaps matching TRBD2 (5 bases). The CDR3 extends over 12 amino acids. V lost 4 bases and J 4 bases, leaving 6 bases between the germline ends. Germline V gives CDR1 SGHRS, CDR2 YFSETQ. Here the CDR3 DNA reads TGCGCCAGCAGCGGAGGATACAATGAGCAGTTCTTC. It translates to CASSGGYNEQFF.

V and J are TRBV14 and TRBJ2-5; D unclear. V gave up 7 bases and J gave up 1 base, with 10 bases separating them. The V gene's germline CDR1 is SGHDN and CDR2 FVKESK. This CDR3 contains 13 residues. The DNA of the CDR3 is TGTGCCAGCACCCTAGGCTTCCAAGAGACCCAGTACTTC. Protein: CASTLGFQETQYF.

This clone appeared once. The chain combines TRBV18 with TRBJ2-5, with D unresolved. The J call could be wrong; TRBJ2-7 is a better fit for the DNA end. Germline loops: CDR1 KGHSH, CDR2 LQKENI. This CDR3 region has 12 residues. The CDR3 region is CASSPRAYEQYF. In nucleotides, the CDR3 is TGTGCCAGCTCACCACGGGCCTACGAGCAGTACTTC.

The chain recombines TRBV25-1 with TRBJ2-5, with D possibly being TRBD1 (5 bases). V gave up 8 bases and J gave up 4 bases, with 14 bases separating them. CDR3 length equals 13 residues. In germline, CDR1 is MGHDK, CDR2 SYGVNS. CDR3 region: CASVNQGAETQYF. CDR3 nucleotides: TGTGCCAGCGTCAATCAGGGTGCAGAGACCCAGTACTTC.

This rearrangement joins TRBV28 to TRBJ1-2; no reliable D call. Germline loops: CDR1 MDHEN, CDR2 SYDVKM. Between the trimmed V and J ends, which lost 2 bases and 3 bases, there was a span of 19 bases. This CDR3 is 17 amino acids long. Written as DNA, the CDR3 is TGTGCCAGCAGTTTAGTCGGGGAACTATCCCATGACTATGGCTACACCTTC. This sequence encodes CASSLVGELSHDYGYTF.

The chain couples TRBV6-1 to TRBJ2-5, with a tentative D call TRBD2 (5 bases). The germline CDR1 and CDR2 sequences are MNHNS and SASEGT. V was shortened by 8 bases and J by 3 bases, with 16 bases between the two germline ends. The CDR3 sequence is 14 residues long. The CDR3 sequence: CASHRTALEETQYF. DNA for the CDR3: TGTGCCAGCCACCGGACTGCCCTAGAAGAGACCCAGTACTTC.

This clone was detected a few times. The CDR3 loop reads CASSPGTSGGYEQYF. DNA for the CDR3: TGTGCCAGCAGCCCGGGGACTAGCGGGGGCTACGAGCAGTACTTC. The chain is built from TRBV5-4 and TRBJ2-5, with TRBD2 matching over 14 bases. The DNA end is a closer match to TRBJ2-7, so the J assignment may be wrong. The CDR3 length is 15 residues. CDR1 and CDR2 from the germline V gene are SGHNT and YYREEE (reference sequence).

This clone was counted a single time. The V and J genes are TRBV5-6 and TRBJ1-1, with D hard to call. CDR3 length equals 14 residues. Germline-derived CDR1 and CDR2 are SGHDT and YYEEEE. The V gene lost 0 bases and the J gene lost 4 bases, with 10 bases spanning the gap. DNA for the CDR3: TGTGCCAGCAGCTTGGAACTGCTCCTCACTGAAGCTTTCTTT. Its protein is CASSLELLLTEAFF.

The V and J genes are TRBV9 and TRBJ2-3, with 7 bases aligning to TRBD2. CDR3 length: 17 amino acids. V lost 0 bases to trimming and J lost 0 bases; unmatched junction nucleotides: 7. Germline CDR1 SGDLS, CDR2 YYNGEE. CDR3 protein: CASSVAIQRESTDTQYF. The CDR3 DNA reads TGTGCCAGCAGCGTAGCTATCCAGCGGGAAAGCACAGATACGCAGTATTTT. The full variable domain, its missing parts supplied by reference TRBV9 and TRBJ2-3, is DSGVTQTPKHLITATGQRVTLRCSPRSGDLSVYWYQQSLDQGLQFLIQYYNGEERAKGNILERFSAQQFPDLHSELNLSSLELGDSALYFCASSVAIQRESTDTQYFGPGTRLTVL.

This sequence joins TRBV7-9 and TRBJ1-2, with 8 positions matching TRBD1. Looked up from germline, CDR1 is SEHNR and CDR2 is FQNEAQ (reference sequence). The junction had 4 bases not matched to a gene; V was cut back by 1 base and J by 3 bases. The CDR3 spans 15 residues. The CDR3 spells CASSLGQGMDYGYTF. As DNA, the CDR3 is TGTGCCAGCAGCTTAGGACAGGGGATGGACTATGGCTACACCTTC.

This chain connects TRBV19 to TRBJ1-4; D might be TRBD1 (5 bases). V lost 5 bases and J lost 5, with 9 bases in between. The CDR3 consists of 13 residues. Germline loops: CDR1 LNHDA, CDR2 SQIVND (reference sequence). For the CDR3, the DNA is TGTGCCAGTAGTTGGGCAGGGAATGAAAAACTGTTTTTT. This gives the protein CASSWAGNEKLFF.

V usage is TRBV14 and J usage is TRBJ2-1; possibly TRBD2 for D (6 bases). This CDR3 region has 15 residues. V dropped 5 bases and J dropped 0 bases, with 11 bases sitting between them. The V gene's germline CDR1 is SGHDN and CDR2 FVKESK. CDR3 sequence (DNA): TGTGCCAGCAGCTCCCGGGGGAGCTCCTACAATGAGCAGTTCTTC. Amino acids: CASSSRGSSYNEQFF.

The rearrangement uses TRBV11-3 and TRBJ1-5, with D unresolved. Germline V lookup: CDR1 SGHNT, CDR2 YENEEA. The CDR3 is 16 amino acids. Trimming took off 2 bases at V and 2 bases at J, with 13 bases between the two ends. The CDR3 is CASSLSPGMGNQPQHF. In nucleotides, the CDR3 is TGTGCCAGCAGCTTAAGTCCGGGTATGGGCAATCAGCCCCAGCATTTT.

The CDR3 here is CASRNPGFEDTQYF. Here the CDR3 DNA reads TGTGCCAGCAGAAATCCGGGGTTCGAAGATACGCAGTATTTT. The chain employs TRBV25-1 and TRBJ2-3; D is possibly TRBD2 (5 bases). Looked up from germline, CDR1 is MGHDK and CDR2 is SYGVNS. V gave up 6 bases and J gave up 5 bases, with 15 bases separating them. The CDR3 loop spans 14 amino acids.

This chain joins TRBV5-1 and TRBJ2-3, with 7 positions matching TRBD2. The CDR3 has 15 residues. V was clipped by 0 bases and J by 0 bases; unmatched bases: 1. In germline, CDR1 is SGHRS, CDR2 YFSETQ. The CDR3 DNA reads as TGCGCCAGCAGCTTGGGAGCGGGAAGCACAGATACGCAGTATTTT. Translating gives CASSLGAGSTDTQYF.

The rearrangement links TRBV28 to TRBJ2-7, with TRBD2 as a possible D gene (5 bases). Trimming cost V 7 bases and J 0 bases, with 10 bases left between them. The CDR3 contains 13 residues. Germline values: CDR1 MDHEN, CDR2 SYDVKM. CDR3 in amino acids: CASKEAASYEQYF. DNA of the CDR3: TGTGCCAGCAAGGAGGCAGCCTCCTACGAGCAGTACTTC. The variable domain in full, completed from reference TRBV28 and TRBJ2-7, reads DVKVTQSSRYLVKRTGEKVFLECVQDMDHENMFWYRQDPGLGLRLIYFSYDVKMKEKGDIPEGYSVSREKKERFSLILESASTNQTSMYLCASKEAASYEQYFGPGTRLTVT.